This entry describes one T cell receptor (beta chain). The germline CDR1 and CDR2 sequences are SGHNT and YYREEE (reference sequence). With 4 bases removed from V and 2 bases from J, the gap between germline ends came to 15 bases. This CDR3 region has 15 residues. This sample is drawn from a study of blood T cell repertoires in COVID-19. Study background: There were acute and convalescent COVID-19 samples, and they came from the United States, Italy and Spain. The cDNA or gDNA used as material had been derived from T cells, B-cell-depleted T cells, or PBMCs.

In the original analysis: How many nucleated cells were present was estimated from reference gene primer amplification. Sequencing was performed with immunoSEQ multiplex PCR; in TCRdb, only in-frame clones are kept and a portion is missing. That table gives V, J and clone size, and the DNA gave D and trimming. The sample holds 60,000 to 75,000 clones, roughly 85% seen once. This chain connects TRBV5-4 to TRBJ1-2; possibly TRBD1 for D (6 bases). The clonotype comes from a human donor in a cohort sampled during active COVID-19. The sample comprised peripheral blood. CDR3 nucleotide sequence: TGTGCCAGCAGCGGGGGGGGCAGCGAGAACTATGGCTACACCTTC. Encoded protein: CASSGGGSENYGYTF. Full variable domain (rest looked up from reference TRBV5-4 and TRBJ1-2): ETGVTQSPTHLIKTRGQQVTLRCSSQSGHNTVSWYQQALGQGPQFIFQYYREEENGRGNFPPRFSGLQFPNYSSELNVNALELDDSALYLCASSGGGSENYGYTFGSGTRLTVV.